The rows below give T cell receptor beta chains drawn from one sample of a study of T cell responses to AZD1222 COVID-19 vaccine. The method was immunoSEQ multiplex PCR; TCRdb's version includes in-frame clones alone and lacks a portion of them. The data contain roughly 100,000 clones, around 89% of them seen just once; the ten biggest clones take up around 2.3%. The sequences come from peripheral blood, collected on day 0 of AZD1222 vaccination. Source of these receptors: an adult in good health. Each CDR3 is given with its conserved first and last residue. D genes are given only for firm matches. A clone size is listed for some rows: how often the clone was seen (once, few, many), or a class if it is expanded.

D,V,J,size,CDR3,DNA
NA,TRBV9,TRBJ2-3,NA,CASSVGGPTDTQYF,TGTGCCAGCAGCGTAGGAGGGCCCACAGATACGCAGTATTTT
NA,TRBV25-1,TRBJ2-7,NA,CASSGSRYEQYF,TGTGCCAGCAGTGGCAGTCGTTACGAGCAGTACTTC
NA,TRBV5-5,TRBJ1-2,NA,CASSLGAVGAGGYTF,TGTGCCAGCAGCTTGGGGGCCGTAGGCGCAGGCGGCTACACCTTC
TRBD1,TRBV4-1,TRBJ1-1,NA,CASSHLQGDTEAFF,TGCGCCAGCAGCCACCTACAGGGGGACACTGAAGCTTTCTTT
TRBD1,TRBV12-3/TRBV12-4,TRBJ1-1,NA,CASTQQGFTEAFF,TGTGCCAGCACCCAACAGGGGTTCACTGAAGCTTTCTTT
TRBD1,TRBV28,TRBJ1-1,NA,CASSSPGQGAGTEAFF,TGTGCCAGCAGTTCTCCGGGACAGGGGGCAGGGACTGAAGCTTTCTTT
NA,TRBV6-5,TRBJ1-1,NA,CATLKRGVTEAFF,TGTGCCACCCTCAAGCGGGGGGTTACTGAAGCTTTCTTT
NA,TRBV5-6,TRBJ1-3,NA,CASSLYGNTIYF,TGTGCCAGCAGCTTATACGGAAACACCATATATTTT
NA,TRBV11-2,TRBJ1-3,NA,CASRKLLGNTIYF,TGTGCCAGCAGAAAATTGCTGGGAAACACCATATATTTT
NA,TRBV27,TRBJ2-1,NA,CASSLVIGHNEQFF,TGTGCCAGCAGTTTGGTGATCGGCCACAATGAGCAGTTCTTC
NA,TRBV15,TRBJ2-1,once,CATSRDGGPHNEQFF,TGTGCCACCAGCAGAGATGGCGGCCCCCACAATGAGCAGTTCTTC
NA,TRBV27,TRBJ1-1,NA,CASSPRLDLDTEAFF,TGTGCCAGCAGTCCACGCCTCGATTTAGACACTGAAGCTTTCTTT
NA,TRBV7-9,TRBJ2-1,NA,CASSRQAGGQFF,TGTGCCAGCAGCCGACAGGCCGGGGGGCAGTTCTTC
TRBD1,TRBV19,TRBJ1-2,medium-sized,CASTLATGVDYGYTF,TGTGCCAGTACCCTTGCGACAGGGGTAGACTATGGCTACACCTTC
NA,TRBV28,TRBJ1-2,NA,CASSLGRGAGYGYTF,TGTGCCAGCAGTTTAGGCAGGGGCGCGGGCTATGGCTACACCTTC
TRBD1,TRBV5-6,TRBJ1-5,NA,CASSSGQGVFGQPQHF,TGTGCCAGCAGCTCGGGACAGGGGGTGTTCGGTCAGCCCCAGCATTTT
NA,TRBV28,TRBJ2-7,once,CASPSRGLREQYF,TGTGCCAGCCCTAGTAGGGGGTTGCGTGAGCAGTACTTC
NA,TRBV5-1,TRBJ2-3,NA,CASSSGWGDTQYF,TGCGCCAGCAGCTCCGGGTGGGGGGATACGCAGTATTTT
NA,TRBV5-1,TRBJ2-5,NA,CASSLDPGLQETQYF,TGCGCCAGCAGCTTGGATCCAGGGTTGCAAGAGACCCAGTACTTC
TRBD2,TRBV2,TRBJ2-5,once,CATGTSGETQYF,TGTGCCACCGGGACTAGCGGGGAGACCCAGTACTTC
TRBD1,TRBV5-1,TRBJ1-1,once,CASSLGQGSTEAFF,TGCGCCAGCAGCCTTGGACAGGGAAGCACTGAAGCTTTCTTT
TRBD1,TRBV29-1,TRBJ1-5,NA,CSAATGTDQPQHF,TGCAGCGCCGCGACAGGGACTGATCAGCCCCAGCATTTT
NA,TRBV6-5,TRBJ2-7,once,CASRGEWSSYEQYF,TGTGCCAGCAGAGGAGAATGGAGCTCCTACGAGCAGTACTTC
NA,TRBV5-4,TRBJ2-2,NA,CASSSPDSANTGELFF,TGTGCCAGCAGCTCCCCAGACAGCGCGAACACCGGGGAGCTGTTTTTT
NA,TRBV11-3,TRBJ2-6,once,CASGPQWSAGANVLTF,TGTGCCAGCGGCCCCCAATGGAGCGCTGGGGCCAACGTCCTGACTTTC
NA,TRBV5-3,TRBJ1-5,NA,CARSLRAAYQPQHF,TGTGCCAGAAGCTTGAGGGCAGCTTATCAGCCCCAGCATTTT
TRBD1,TRBV7-9,TRBJ1-2,NA,CASSLATGQSNYGYTF,TGTGCCAGCAGCTTAGCAACGGGACAGAGTAACTATGGCTACACCTTC
NA,TRBV12-3/TRBV12-4,TRBJ2-2,NA,CASSLSYGGELFF,TGTGCCAGCAGTTTATCCTATGGTGGGGAGCTGTTTTTT
TRBD1,TRBV6-5,TRBJ2-7,NA,CASRGGTGVDEQYF,TGTGCCAGCAGGGGCGGGACAGGGGTCGACGAGCAGTACTTC
TRBD2,TRBV7-6,TRBJ2-7,NA,CASSSASGTFYEQYF,TGTGCCAGCAGCTCCGCCAGCGGGACCTTCTACGAGCAGTACTTC
NA,TRBV27,TRBJ2-7,NA,CASTNLGRPDEQYF,TGTGCCAGCACCAACCTGGGGAGACCGGACGAGCAGTACTTC
NA,TRBV7-2,TRBJ1-1,NA,CASSLGGRAEAFF,TGTGCCAGCAGCTTAGGGGGAAGGGCTGAAGCTTTCTTT
TRBD2,TRBV3-1/TRBV3-2,TRBJ2-5,NA,CASSQSELAGRETQYF,TGTGCCAGCAGCCAATCTGAACTAGCGGGAAGGGAGACCCAGTACTTC
NA,TRBV5-1,TRBJ1-2,NA,CASSGYQGGDGYTF,TGCGCCAGCAGCGGATACCAGGGAGGGGATGGCTACACCTTC
NA,TRBV20-1,TRBJ1-2,NA,CSASRDPTDYTF,TGCAGTGCTAGTCGGGACCCCACTGACTACACCTTC
TRBD1,TRBV27,TRBJ2-7,NA,CASSLGDRGNEQYF,TGTGCCAGCAGTTTAGGGGACAGGGGAAACGAGCAGTACTTC
NA,TRBV6-6,TRBJ2-1,NA,CASERGYNEQFF,TGTGCCAGCGAAAGGGGGTACAATGAGCAGTTCTTC
TRBD1,TRBV2,TRBJ1-1,NA,CASSEDRQGAGAEAFF,TGTGCCAGCAGCGAAGACAGACAGGGGGCAGGCGCTGAAGCTTTCTTT
NA,TRBV29-1,TRBJ2-7,NA,CSVYADSTYEQYF,TGCAGCGTTTACGCCGACAGCACCTACGAGCAGTACTTC
NA,TRBV3-1/TRBV3-2,TRBJ2-5,NA,CASSHDDETQYF,TGTGCCAGCAGCCATGATGACGAGACCCAGTACTTC
NA,TRBV3-1/TRBV3-2,TRBJ1-5,NA,CASSLWRGGNQPQHF,TGTGCCAGCAGCCTTTGGAGGGGGGGCAATCAGCCCCAGCATTTT
NA,TRBV4-1,TRBJ1-5,few,CASSQDYGNQPQHF,TGCGCCAGCAGCCAGGACTATGGCAATCAGCCCCAGCATTTT
NA,TRBV4-2,TRBJ2-2,NA,CASSRTTSREGTGELFF,TGTGCCAGCAGCCGAACTACTAGCCGCGAAGGGACCGGGGAGCTGTTTTTT
TRBD2,TRBV18,TRBJ2-1,NA,CASSRLAGYNEQFF,TGTGCCAGCTCCCGACTAGCGGGATACAATGAGCAGTTCTTC
TRBD1,TRBV11-2,TRBJ1-1,NA,CASSTQGVGEAFF,TGTGCCAGCAGCACACAGGGGGTGGGTGAAGCTTTCTTT
NA,TRBV27,TRBJ2-7,NA,CASSVIDNLSEQYF,TGTGCCAGCAGTGTGATAGATAATCTCTCCGAGCAGTACTTC
TRBD1,TRBV10-3,TRBJ2-3,NA,CAAGTASTDTQYF,TGTGCCGCCGGGACAGCTAGCACAGATACGCAGTATTTT
NA,TRBV6-5,TRBJ2-2,NA,CASSTGLINTGELFF,TGTGCCAGCAGCACGGGACTGATAAACACCGGGGAGCTGTTTTTT
TRBD2,TRBV5-4,TRBJ2-7,few,CASSTLASGSYEQYF,TGTGCCAGCAGCACCCTGGCTAGCGGGAGCTACGAGCAGTACTTC
NA,TRBV15,TRBJ2-6,NA,CATSRDTGANVLTF,TGTGCCACCAGCAGAGATACCGGGGCCAACGTCCTGACTTTC
NA,TRBV16,TRBJ1-1,NA,CASSRQGNTEAFF,TGTGCCAGCAGCCGCCAGGGGAACACTGAAGCTTTCTTT
TRBD1,TRBV10-2,TRBJ1-4,NA,CASRGTGGISEKLFF,TGCGCCAGCAGGGGGACAGGGGGTATTTCTGAAAAACTGTTTTTT
TRBD1,TRBV7-2,TRBJ2-7,NA,CASSPPGGRGYEQYF,TGTGCCAGCAGCCCTCCAGGGGGCCGGGGGTACGAGCAGTACTTC
NA,TRBV9,TRBJ2-1,NA,CASSFRPEYEQFF,TGTGCCAGCAGCTTTCGACCGGAATATGAGCAGTTCTTC
TRBD1,TRBV6-1,TRBJ2-3,NA,CASSDIPGQGPDTQYF,TGTGCCAGCAGTGACATCCCGGGACAGGGACCAGATACGCAGTATTTT
NA,TRBV23-1,TRBJ1-5,NA,CASSQYGWGNQPQHF,TGCGCCAGCAGTCAATACGGATGGGGCAATCAGCCCCAGCATTTT
NA,TRBV4-2,TRBJ1-2,NA,CASSLNSRGANYGYTF,TGTGCCAGCAGCCTAAATTCCAGGGGCGCTAACTATGGCTACACCTTC